The clone carrying this T cell receptor beta chain has ten or more counts. The antigen is undetermined. The data belong to a study of blood T cells in healthy people across ages. Sample-barcoded 5' priming and a J-beta primer mix drove a second PCR of roughly 6 to 12 cycles. TCRdb reprocessed the 5' RACE reads with MiXCR, giving one entry per CDR3 protein. The data show more than 500,000 distinct CDR3 sequences, about 28% seen once. Study-wide results and caveats: Higher diversity and more naive CD4+ cells were features of long-lived donors, compared to aged donors.

The CDR3 sequence is 13 residues long. V was trimmed by 0 bases and J by 4 bases, leaving 3 bases between them. CDR1 and CDR2 (germline): SGHTA, FQGNSA. This sample also belongs to another study, concerning T cells of mothers and their children. That source adds: A few healthy Caucasian mothers and their six children were the donors. Reads obtained per mother exceeded 8.5 million TCR beta CDR3 reads, with several million obtained per child.

Material for sequencing was blood. The gene calls are TRBV7-2 and TRBJ2-2; D not certain. This clonotype was sampled from a boy aged 2 to 10 in good health. The CDR3 loop is CASSLAGTGELFF. CDR3 sequence (DNA): TGTGCCAGCAGCTTAGCGGGCACCGGGGAGCTGTTTTTT.